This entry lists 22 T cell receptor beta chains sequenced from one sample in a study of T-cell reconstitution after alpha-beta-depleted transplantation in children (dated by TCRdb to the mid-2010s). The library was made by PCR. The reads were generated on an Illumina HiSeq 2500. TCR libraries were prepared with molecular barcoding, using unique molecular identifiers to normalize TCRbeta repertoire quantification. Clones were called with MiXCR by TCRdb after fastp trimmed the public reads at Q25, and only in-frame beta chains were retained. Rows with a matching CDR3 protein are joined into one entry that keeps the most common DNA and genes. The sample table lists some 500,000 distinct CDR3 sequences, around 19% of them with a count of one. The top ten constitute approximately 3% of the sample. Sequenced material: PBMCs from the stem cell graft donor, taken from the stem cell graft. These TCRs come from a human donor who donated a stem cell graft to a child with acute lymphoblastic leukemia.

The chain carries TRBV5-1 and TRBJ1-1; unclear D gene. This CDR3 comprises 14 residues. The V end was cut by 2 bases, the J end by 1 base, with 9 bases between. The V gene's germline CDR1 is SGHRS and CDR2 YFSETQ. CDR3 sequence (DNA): TGCGCCAGCAGCTTCGCGGCGCAGAACACTGAAGCTTTCTTT. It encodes CASSFAAQNTEAFF.

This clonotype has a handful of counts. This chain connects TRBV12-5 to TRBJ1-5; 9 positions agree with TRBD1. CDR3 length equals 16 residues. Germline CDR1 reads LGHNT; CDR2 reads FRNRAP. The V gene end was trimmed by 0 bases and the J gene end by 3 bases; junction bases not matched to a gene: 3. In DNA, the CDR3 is TGTGCTAGTGGTTTGGTACGGGACAGGGTCAATCAGCCCCAGCATTTT. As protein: CASGLVRDRVNQPQHF.

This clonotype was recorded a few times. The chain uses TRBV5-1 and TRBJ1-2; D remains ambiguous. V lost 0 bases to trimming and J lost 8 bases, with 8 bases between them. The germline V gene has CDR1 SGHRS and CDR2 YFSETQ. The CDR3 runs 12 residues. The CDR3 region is CASSLGRGGYTF. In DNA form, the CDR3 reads TGCGCCAGCAGCTTGGGCCGGGGAGGCTACACCTTC.

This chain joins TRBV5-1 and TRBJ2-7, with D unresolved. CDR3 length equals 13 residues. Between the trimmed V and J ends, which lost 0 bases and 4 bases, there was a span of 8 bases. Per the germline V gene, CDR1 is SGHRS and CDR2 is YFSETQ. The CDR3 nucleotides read TGCGCCAGCAGCTTGGTTGCCCAGTACGAGCAGTACTTC. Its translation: CASSLVAQYEQYF. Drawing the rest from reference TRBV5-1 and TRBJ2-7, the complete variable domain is KAGVTQTPRYLIKTRGQQVTLSCSPISGHRSVSWYQQTPGQGLQFLFEYFSETQRNKGNFPGRFSGRQFSNSRSEMNVSTLELGDSALYLCASSLVAQYEQYFGPGTRLTVT.

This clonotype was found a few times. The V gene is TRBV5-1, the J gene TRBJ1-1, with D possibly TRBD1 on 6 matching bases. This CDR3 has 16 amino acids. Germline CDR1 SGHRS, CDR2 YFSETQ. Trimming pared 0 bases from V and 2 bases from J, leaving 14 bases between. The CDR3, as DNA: TGCGCCAGCAGCTTGGTGGTACAGGGCCCAAACACTGAAGCTTTCTTT. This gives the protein CASSLVVQGPNTEAFF.

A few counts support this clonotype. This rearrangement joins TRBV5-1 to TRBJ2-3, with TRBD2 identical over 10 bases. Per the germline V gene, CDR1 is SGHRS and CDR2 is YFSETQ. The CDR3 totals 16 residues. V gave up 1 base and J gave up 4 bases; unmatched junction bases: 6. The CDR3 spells CASSLIGTSAADTQYF. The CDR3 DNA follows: TGCGCCAGCAGCTTGATTGGGACTAGCGCCGCAGATACGCAGTATTTT.

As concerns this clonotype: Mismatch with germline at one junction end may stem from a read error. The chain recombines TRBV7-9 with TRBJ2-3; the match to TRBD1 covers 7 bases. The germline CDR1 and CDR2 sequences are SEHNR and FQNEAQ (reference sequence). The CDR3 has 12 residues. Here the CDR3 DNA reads TGTGGCAGCAGCCTGAGGGGGCGTACGCAGTATTTT. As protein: CGSSLRGRTQYF.

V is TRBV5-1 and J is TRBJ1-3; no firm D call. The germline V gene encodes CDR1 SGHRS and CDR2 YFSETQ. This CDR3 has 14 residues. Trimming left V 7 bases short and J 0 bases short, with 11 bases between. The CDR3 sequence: CASGEGPSGNTIYF. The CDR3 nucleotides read TGCGCCAGCGGAGAGGGCCCCTCTGGAAACACCATATATTTT.

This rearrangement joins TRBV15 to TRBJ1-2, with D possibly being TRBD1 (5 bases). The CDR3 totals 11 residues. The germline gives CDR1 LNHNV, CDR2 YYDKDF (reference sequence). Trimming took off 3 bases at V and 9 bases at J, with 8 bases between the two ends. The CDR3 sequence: CATSRGRSYTF. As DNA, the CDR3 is TGTGCCACCAGCAGGGGACGAAGCTACACCTTC.

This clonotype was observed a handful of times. CDR3 bases: TGTGCCAGCAGCGTAGTTTCTGGGATAAGGACCGGGGAGCTGTTTTTT. This encodes CASSVVSGIRTGELFF. This chain joins TRBV9 and TRBJ2-2, with D uncertain. From germline, CDR1 is SGDLS and CDR2 YYNGEE. V was clipped by 0 bases and J by 5 bases, with 14 bases between them. This CDR3 comprises 16 residues.

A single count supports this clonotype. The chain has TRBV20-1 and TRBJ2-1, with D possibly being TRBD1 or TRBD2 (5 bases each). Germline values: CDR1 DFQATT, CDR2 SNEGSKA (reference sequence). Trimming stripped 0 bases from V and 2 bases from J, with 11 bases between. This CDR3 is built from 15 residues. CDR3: CSARDPGQAYNEQFF. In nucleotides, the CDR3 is TGCAGTGCTAGAGATCCGGGGCAGGCCTACAATGAGCAGTTCTTC.

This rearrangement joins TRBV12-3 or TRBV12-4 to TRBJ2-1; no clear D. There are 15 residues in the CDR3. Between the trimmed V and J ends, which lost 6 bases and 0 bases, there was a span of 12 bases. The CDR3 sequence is CASSRIFSSYNEQFF. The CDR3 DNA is TGTGCCAGCAGCCGGATTTTCAGCTCCTACAATGAGCAGTTCTTC.

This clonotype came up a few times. CDR3 protein: CASSPFGTLENQPQHF. Written as DNA, the CDR3 is TGTGCCAGCTCACCATTTGGGACTCTCGAAAATCAGCCCCAGCATTTT. This chain joins TRBV18 and TRBJ1-5; D might be TRBD1 (5 bases). V shed 2 bases and J shed 4 bases, with 15 bases lying between them. The V gene's germline CDR1 is KGHSH and CDR2 LQKENI. This CDR3 is 16 amino acids long.

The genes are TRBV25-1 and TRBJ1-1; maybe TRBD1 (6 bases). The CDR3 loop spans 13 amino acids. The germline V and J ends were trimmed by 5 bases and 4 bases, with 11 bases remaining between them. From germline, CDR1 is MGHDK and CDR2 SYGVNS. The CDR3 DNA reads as TGTGCCAGCAGTTTCCAGGGGAGCACTGAAGCTTTCTTT. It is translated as CASSFQGSTEAFF.

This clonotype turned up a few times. The CDR3 reads CASSINEDSDEETQYF. The CDR3 DNA reads as TGTGCCAGTAGTATTAACGAGGACTCCGATGAAGAGACCCAGTACTTC. This sequence joins TRBV19 and TRBJ2-5; the D gene is possibly TRBD2 (5 bases). Trimming took off 3 bases at V and 3 bases at J, with 17 bases between the two ends. This CDR3 contains 16 residues. Germline CDR1 reads LNHDA; CDR2 reads SQIVND (reference sequence).

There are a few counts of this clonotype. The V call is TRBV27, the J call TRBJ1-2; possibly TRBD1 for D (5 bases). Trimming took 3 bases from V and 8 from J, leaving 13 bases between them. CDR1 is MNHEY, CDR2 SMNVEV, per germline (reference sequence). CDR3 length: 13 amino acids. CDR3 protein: CASSFLGGSGYTF. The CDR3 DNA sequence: TGTGCCAGCAGTTTTCTTGGGGGTTCCGGCTACACCTTC.

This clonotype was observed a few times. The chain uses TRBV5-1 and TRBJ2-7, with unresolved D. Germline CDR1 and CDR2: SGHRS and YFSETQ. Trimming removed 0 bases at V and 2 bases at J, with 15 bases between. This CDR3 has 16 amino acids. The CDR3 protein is CASSLGGSPPTYEQYF. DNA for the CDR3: TGCGCCAGCAGCTTGGGGGGATCTCCCCCCACCTACGAGCAGTACTTC.

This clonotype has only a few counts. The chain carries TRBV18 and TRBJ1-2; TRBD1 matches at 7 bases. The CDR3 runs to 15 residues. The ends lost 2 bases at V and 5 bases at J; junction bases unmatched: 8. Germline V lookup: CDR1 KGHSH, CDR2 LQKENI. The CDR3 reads CASSPKRTGFYGYTF. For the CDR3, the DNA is TGTGCCAGCTCACCAAAAAGGACAGGATTTTATGGCTACACCTTC.

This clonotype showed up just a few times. CDR3 loop: CASSLIRGGDRDYSHLYNEQFF. DNA for the CDR3: TGCGCCAGCAGCTTGATACGAGGGGGAGACCGGGATTATAGTCACCTTTACAATGAGCAGTTCTTC. The rearrangement joins TRBV5-1 to TRBJ2-1, with D tentatively TRBD1 (6 bases). This CDR3 contains 22 residues. Deletions cut 1 base from V and 4 bases from J, with 33 bases between. Germline V gene data show CDR1 as SGHRS and CDR2 as YFSETQ.

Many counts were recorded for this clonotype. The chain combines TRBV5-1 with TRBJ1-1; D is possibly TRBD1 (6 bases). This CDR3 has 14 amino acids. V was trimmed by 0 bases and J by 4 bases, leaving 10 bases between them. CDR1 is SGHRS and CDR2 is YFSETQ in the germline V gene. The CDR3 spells CASSLVQGPTEAFF. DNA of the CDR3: TGCGCCAGCAGCTTGGTGCAGGGGCCCACTGAAGCTTTCTTT.

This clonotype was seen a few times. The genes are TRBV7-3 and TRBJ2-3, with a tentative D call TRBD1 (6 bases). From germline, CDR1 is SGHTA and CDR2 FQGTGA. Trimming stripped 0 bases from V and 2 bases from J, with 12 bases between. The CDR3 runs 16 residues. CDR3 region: CASSLTRGEDTDTQYF. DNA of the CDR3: TGTGCCAGCAGCTTAACCAGGGGAGAGGACACAGATACGCAGTATTTT.

CDR3 DNA: TGTGCCAGCAGCTTAGAAGCGGGACAGGGGGCAAATTGGGATCAGCCCCAGCATTTT. As protein: CASSLEAGQGANWDQPQHF. This chain uses TRBV7-6 with TRBJ1-5; 12 bases line up with TRBD1. The V segment lost 1 base and the J segment 5 bases; nucleotides outside the gene matches: 12. The CDR3 is made up of 19 amino acids. Per the germline V gene, CDR1 is SGHVS and CDR2 is FNYEAQ.